This TCR beta chain derives from a study of cytomegalovirus exposure and HLA in healthy donors. General study results and limits: The TCR clusters that emerged in the first cohort tended, a later analysis found, to co-occur in the approximately 130 validation repertoires. Associated with cytomegalovirus, according to the listing, were around 170 TCR beta chains.

Generated by immunoSEQ multiplex PCR, the TCRdb table keeps only in-frame clones and is missing some. This repertoire shows 140,000 to 150,000 clones, 85% to 95% found once; its top ten account for 1.5% to 2%. The V gene's germline CDR1 is MNHEY and CDR2 SMNVEV (reference sequence). V lost 7 bases to trimming and J lost 0 bases, with 10 bases between them. This CDR3 has 14 residues. To note about this clone: What it binds is not known.

The material sequenced was PBMCs. The chain recombines TRBV27 with TRBJ2-1, with D perhaps matching TRBD1 (6 bases). This sequence originates from a man between 18 and 29 years old in good health and CMV-seropositive. CDR3 protein: CASTTDSSYNEQFF. The CDR3 DNA is TGTGCCAGCACCACGGACAGCTCCTACAATGAGCAGTTCTTC.